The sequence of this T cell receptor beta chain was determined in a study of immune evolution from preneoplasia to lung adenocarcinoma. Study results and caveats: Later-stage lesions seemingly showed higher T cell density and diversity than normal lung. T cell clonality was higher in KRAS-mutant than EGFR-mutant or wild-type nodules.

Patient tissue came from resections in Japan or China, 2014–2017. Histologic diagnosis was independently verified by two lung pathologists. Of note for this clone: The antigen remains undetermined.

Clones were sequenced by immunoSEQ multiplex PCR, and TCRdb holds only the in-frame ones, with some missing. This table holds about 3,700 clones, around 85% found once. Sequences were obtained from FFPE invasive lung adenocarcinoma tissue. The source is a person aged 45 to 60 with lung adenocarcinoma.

The CDR3 region is CASSHAGTSGPLDTQYF. The CDR3 DNA reads as TGCGCCAGCAGCCATGCCGGGACTAGCGGACCCCTAGATACGCAGTATTTT. The gene calls are TRBV4-1 and TRBJ2-3; 11 positions match TRBD2. The trim removed 3 bases at V and 5 bases at J, leaving 10 bases unmatched. Germline assignment: CDR1 MGHRA and CDR2 YSYEKL. The CDR3 runs 17 residues.